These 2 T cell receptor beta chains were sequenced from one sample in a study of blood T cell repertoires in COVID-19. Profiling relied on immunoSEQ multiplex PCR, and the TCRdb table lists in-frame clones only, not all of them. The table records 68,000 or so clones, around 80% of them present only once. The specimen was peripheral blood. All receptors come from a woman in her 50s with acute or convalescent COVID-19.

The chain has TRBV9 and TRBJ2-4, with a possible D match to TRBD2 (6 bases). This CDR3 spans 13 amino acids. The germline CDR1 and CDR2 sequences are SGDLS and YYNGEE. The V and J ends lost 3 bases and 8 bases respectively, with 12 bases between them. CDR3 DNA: TGTGCCAGCAGCGCGGGAGTGGATGACATTCAGTACTTC. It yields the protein CASSAGVDDIQYF.

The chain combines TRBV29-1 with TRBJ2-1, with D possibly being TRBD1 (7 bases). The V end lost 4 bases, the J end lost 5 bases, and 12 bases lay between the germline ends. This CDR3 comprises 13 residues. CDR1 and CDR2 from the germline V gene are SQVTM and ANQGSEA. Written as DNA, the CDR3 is TGCAGCGTTGGGCAGGGGGGTCACAATGAGCAGTTCTTC. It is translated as CSVGQGGHNEQFF.